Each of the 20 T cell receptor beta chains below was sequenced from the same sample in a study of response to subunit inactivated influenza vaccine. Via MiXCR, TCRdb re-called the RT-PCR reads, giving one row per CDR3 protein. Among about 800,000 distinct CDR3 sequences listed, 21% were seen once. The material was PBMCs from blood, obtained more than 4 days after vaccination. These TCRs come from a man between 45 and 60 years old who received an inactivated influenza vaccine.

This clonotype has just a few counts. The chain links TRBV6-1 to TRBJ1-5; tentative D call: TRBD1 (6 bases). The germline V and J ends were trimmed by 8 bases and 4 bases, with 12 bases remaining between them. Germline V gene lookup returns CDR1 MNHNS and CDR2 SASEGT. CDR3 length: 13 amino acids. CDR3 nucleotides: TGTGCCAGCGGAGGGACAATTAATCAGCCCCAGCATTTT. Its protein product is CASGGTINQPQHF.

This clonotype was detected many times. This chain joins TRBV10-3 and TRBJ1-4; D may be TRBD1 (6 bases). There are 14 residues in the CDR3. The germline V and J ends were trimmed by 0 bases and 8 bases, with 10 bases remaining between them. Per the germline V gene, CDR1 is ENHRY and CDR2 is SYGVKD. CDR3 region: CAISESRGREKLFF. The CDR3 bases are TGTGCCATCAGTGAGTCCCGGGGGCGAGAAAAACTGTTTTTT.

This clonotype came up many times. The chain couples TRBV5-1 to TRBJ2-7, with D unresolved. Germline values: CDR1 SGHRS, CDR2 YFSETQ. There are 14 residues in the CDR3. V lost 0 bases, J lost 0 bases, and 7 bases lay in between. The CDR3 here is CASSLASNSYEQYF. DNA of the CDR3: TGCGCCAGCAGCTTGGCGAGTAACTCCTACGAGCAGTACTTC.

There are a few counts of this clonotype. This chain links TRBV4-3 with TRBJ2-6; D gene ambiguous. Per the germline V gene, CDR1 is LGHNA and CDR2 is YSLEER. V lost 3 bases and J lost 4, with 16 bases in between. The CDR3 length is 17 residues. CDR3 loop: CASSQGAVVLGANVLTF. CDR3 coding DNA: TGCGCCAGCAGCCAGGGTGCCGTAGTTCTGGGGGCCAACGTCCTGACTTTC.

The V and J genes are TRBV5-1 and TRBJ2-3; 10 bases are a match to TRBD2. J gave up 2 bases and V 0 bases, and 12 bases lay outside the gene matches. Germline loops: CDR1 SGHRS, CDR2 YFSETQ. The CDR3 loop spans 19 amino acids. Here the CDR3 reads CASSLGISGGPSHTDTQYF. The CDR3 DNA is TGCGCCAGCAGCTTGGGAATTAGCGGGGGGCCCTCACACACAGATACGCAGTATTTT.

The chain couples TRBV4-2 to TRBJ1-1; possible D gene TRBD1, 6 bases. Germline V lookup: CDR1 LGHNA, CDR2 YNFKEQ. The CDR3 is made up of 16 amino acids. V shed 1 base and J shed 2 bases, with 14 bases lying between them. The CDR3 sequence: CASSQGGGRANTEAFF. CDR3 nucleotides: TGTGCCAGCAGCCAAGGGGGGGGCAGGGCCAACACTGAAGCTTTCTTT.

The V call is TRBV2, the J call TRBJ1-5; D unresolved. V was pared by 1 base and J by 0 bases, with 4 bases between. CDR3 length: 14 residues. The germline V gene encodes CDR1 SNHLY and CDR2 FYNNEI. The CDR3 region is CASSEVVSNQPQHF. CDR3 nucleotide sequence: TGTGCCAGCAGTGAAGTAGTTAGCAATCAGCCCCAGCATTTT.

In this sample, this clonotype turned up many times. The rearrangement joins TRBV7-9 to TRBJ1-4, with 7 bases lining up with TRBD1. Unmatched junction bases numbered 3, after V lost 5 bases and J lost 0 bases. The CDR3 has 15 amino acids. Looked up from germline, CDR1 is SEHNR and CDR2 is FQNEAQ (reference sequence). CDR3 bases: TGTGCCAGCAGCGTCACAGGGGCAACTAATGAAAAACTGTTTTTT. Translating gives CASSVTGATNEKLFF.

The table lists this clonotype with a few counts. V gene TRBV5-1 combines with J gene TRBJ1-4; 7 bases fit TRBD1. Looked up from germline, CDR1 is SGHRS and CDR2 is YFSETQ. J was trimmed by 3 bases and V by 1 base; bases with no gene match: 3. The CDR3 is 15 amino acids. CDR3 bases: TGCGCCAGCAGCTTGTATCAGGGGGCTAATGAAAAACTGTTTTTT. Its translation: CASSLYQGANEKLFF.

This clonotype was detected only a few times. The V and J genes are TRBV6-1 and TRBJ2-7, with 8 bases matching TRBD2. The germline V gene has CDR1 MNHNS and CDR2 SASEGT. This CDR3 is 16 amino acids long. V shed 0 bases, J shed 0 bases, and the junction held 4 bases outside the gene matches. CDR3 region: CASSEAPGGTSYEQYF. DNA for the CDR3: TGTGCCAGCAGTGAAGCACCGGGAGGGACCTCCTACGAGCAGTACTTC.

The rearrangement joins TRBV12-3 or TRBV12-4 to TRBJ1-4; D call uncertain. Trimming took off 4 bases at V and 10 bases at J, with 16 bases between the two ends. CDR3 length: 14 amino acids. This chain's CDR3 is CASSWRPMRTKLFF. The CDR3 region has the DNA TGTGCCAGCAGTTGGCGGCCAATGAGGACAAAACTGTTTTTT.

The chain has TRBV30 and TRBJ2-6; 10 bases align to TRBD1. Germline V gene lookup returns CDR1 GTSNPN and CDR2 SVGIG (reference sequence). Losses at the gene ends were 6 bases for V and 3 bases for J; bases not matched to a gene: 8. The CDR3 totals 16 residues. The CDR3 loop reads CACASGTGVGANVLTF. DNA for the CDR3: TGTGCCTGTGCCTCCGGGACAGGGGTTGGGGCCAACGTCCTGACTTTC.

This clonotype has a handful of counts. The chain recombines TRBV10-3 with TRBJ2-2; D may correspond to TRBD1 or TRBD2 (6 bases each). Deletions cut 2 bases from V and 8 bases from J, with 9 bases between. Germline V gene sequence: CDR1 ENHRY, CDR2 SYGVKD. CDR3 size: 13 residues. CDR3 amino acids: CAISEGGPGELFF. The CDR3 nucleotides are TGTGCCATCAGTGAGGGGGGGCCTGGGGAGCTGTTTTTT.

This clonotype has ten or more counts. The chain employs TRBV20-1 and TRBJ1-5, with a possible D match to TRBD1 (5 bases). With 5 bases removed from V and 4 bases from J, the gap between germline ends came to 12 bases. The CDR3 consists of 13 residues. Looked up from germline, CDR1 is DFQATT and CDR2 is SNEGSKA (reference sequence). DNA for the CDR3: TGCAGTGCTGGGGGTCGACAGAATCAGCCCCAGCATTTT. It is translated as CSAGGRQNQPQHF.

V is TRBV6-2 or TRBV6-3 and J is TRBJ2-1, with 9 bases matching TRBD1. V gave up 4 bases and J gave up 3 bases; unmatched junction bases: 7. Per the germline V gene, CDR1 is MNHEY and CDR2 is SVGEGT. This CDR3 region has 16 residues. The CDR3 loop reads CASSFRGQGNYNEQFF. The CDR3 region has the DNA TGTGCCAGCAGTTTCCGGGGACAGGGAAACTACAATGAGCAGTTCTTC.

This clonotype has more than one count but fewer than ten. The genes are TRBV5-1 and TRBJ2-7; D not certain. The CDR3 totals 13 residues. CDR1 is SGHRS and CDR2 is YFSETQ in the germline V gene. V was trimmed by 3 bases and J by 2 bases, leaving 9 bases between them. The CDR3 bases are TGCGCCAGCAGCTCCGGCAATACCTACGAGCAGTACTTC. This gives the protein CASSSGNTYEQYF.

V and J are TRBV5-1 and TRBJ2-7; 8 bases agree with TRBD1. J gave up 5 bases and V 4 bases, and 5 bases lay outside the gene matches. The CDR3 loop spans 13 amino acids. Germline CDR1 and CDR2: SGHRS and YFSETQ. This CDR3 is CASSPGQGDEQYF. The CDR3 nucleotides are TGCGCCAGCAGCCCTGGACAGGGAGACGAGCAGTACTTC. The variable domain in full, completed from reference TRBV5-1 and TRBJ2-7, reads KAGVTQTPRYLIKTRGQQVTLSCSPISGHRSVSWYQQTPGQGLQFLFEYFSETQRNKGNFPGRFSGRQFSNSRSEMNVSTLELGDSALYLCASSPGQGDEQYFGPGTRLTVT.

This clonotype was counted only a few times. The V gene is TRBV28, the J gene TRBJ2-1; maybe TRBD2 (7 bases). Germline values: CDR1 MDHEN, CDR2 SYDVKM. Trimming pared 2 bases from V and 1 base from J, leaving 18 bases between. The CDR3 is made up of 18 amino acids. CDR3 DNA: TGTGCCAGCAGTTTAGAGTATATCGCGGGGGCGTCCTACAATGAGCAGTTCTTC. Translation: CASSLEYIAGASYNEQFF.

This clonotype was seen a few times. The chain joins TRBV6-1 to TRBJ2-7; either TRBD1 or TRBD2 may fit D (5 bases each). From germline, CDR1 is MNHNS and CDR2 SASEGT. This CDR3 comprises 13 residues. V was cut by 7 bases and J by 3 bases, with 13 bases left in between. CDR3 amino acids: CASMKGRSYEQYF. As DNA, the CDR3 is TGTGCCAGCATGAAGGGACGGAGCTACGAGCAGTACTTC.

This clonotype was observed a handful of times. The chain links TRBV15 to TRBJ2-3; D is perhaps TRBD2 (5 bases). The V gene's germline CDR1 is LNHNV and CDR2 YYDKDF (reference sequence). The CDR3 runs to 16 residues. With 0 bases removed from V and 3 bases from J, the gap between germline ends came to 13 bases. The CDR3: CATSRERRVATDTQYF. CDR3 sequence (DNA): TGTGCCACCAGCAGAGAGAGGCGAGTAGCGACAGATACGCAGTATTTT.